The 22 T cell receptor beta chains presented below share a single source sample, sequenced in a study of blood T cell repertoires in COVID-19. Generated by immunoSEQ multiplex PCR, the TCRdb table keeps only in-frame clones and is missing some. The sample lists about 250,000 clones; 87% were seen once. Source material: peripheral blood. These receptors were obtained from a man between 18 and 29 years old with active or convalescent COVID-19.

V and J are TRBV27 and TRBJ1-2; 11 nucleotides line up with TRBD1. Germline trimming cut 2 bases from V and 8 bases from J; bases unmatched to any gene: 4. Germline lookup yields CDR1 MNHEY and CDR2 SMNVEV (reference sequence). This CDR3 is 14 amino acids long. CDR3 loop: CASSLRTGGTGYTF. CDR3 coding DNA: TGTGCCAGCAGTTTACGGACAGGGGGCACCGGCTACACCTTC.

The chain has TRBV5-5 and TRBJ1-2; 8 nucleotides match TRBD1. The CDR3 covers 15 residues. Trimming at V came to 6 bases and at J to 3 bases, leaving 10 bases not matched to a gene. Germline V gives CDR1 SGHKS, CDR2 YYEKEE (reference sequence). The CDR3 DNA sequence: TGTGCCAGCACCCCGGGACAGGATGACTACTATGGCTACACCTTC. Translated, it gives CASTPGQDDYYGYTF. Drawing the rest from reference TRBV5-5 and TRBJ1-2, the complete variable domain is DAGVTQSPTHLIKTRGQQVTLRCSPISGHKSVSWYQQVLGQGPQFIFQYYEKEERGRGNFPDRFSARQFPNYSSELNVNALLLGDSALYLCASTPGQDDYYGYTFGSGTRLTVV.

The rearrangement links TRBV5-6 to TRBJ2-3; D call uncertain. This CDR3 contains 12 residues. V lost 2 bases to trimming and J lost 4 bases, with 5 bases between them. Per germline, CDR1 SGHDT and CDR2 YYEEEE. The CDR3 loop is CASSFFPDTQYF. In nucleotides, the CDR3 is TGTGCCAGCAGCTTCTTCCCAGATACGCAGTATTTT.

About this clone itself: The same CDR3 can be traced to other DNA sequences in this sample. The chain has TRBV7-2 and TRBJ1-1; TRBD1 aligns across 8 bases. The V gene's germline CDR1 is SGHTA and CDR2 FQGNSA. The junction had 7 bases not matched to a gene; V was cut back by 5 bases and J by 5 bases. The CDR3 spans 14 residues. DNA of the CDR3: TGTGCCAGCAGCGTTACAGGGGGAAGAACTGAAGCTTTCTTT. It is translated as CASSVTGGRTEAFF.

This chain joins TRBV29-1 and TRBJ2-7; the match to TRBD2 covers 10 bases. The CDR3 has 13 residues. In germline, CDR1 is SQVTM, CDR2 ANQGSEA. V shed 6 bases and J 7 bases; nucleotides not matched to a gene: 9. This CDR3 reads CSVHILAGREQYF. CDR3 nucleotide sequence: TGCAGCGTGCACATACTAGCGGGGAGGGAGCAGTACTTC.

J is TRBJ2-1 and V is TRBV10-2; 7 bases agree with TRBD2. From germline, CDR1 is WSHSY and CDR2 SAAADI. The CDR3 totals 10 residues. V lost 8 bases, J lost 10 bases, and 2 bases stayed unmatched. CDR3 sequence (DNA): TGCGCCAGCGGAGCGGGGGAGCAGTTCTTC. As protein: CASGAGEQFF.

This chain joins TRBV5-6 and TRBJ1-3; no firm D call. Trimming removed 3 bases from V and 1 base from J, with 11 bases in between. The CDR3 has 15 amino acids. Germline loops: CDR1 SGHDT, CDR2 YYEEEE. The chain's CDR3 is CASSSGDTSGNTIYF. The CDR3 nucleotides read TGTGCCAGCAGCTCCGGGGATACTTCTGGAAACACCATATATTTT.

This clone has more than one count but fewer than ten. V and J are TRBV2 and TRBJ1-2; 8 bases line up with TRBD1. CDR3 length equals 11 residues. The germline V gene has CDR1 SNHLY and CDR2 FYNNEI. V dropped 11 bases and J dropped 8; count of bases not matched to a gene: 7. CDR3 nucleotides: TGTGCCGGAGGGACAGGTGGCGGCTACACCTTC. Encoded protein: CAGGTGGGYTF.

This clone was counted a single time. CDR3 loop: CATAGQATNYGYTF. The DNA of the CDR3 is TGTGCCACCGCGGGACAGGCGACTAACTATGGCTACACCTTC. V gene TRBV28 combines with J gene TRBJ1-2; 8 nucleotides match TRBD1. CDR1 MDHEN and CDR2 SYDVKM come from the germline V gene. Trimming removed 10 bases from V and 0 bases from J; junction bases left unmatched: 7. This CDR3 has 14 residues.

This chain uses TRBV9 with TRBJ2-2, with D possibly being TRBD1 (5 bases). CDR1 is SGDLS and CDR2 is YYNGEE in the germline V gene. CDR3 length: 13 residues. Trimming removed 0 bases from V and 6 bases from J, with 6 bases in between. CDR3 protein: CASSVAQAGELFF. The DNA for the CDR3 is TGTGCCAGCAGCGTAGCACAGGCCGGGGAGCTGTTTTTT.

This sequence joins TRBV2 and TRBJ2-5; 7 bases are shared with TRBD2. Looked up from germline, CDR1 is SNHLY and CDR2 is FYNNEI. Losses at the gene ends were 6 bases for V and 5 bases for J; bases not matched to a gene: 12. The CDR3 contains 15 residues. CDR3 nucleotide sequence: TGTGCCAGCAGCCCCCTGGCGGGAGTGGAGGAGACCCAGTACTTC. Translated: CASSPLAGVEETQYF.

The CDR3 region has the DNA TGTGCCAGCAGCTCCTCAAAACAGGGGGCAGGGGAGACCCAGTACTTC. Translated, it gives CASSSSKQGAGETQYF. The chain couples TRBV7-9 to TRBJ2-5; TRBD1 matches at 9 bases. The CDR3 spans 16 residues. Trimming took 4 bases from V and 5 from J; bases not matched to a gene: 11. CDR1 is SEHNR and CDR2 is FQNEAQ in the germline V gene (reference sequence).

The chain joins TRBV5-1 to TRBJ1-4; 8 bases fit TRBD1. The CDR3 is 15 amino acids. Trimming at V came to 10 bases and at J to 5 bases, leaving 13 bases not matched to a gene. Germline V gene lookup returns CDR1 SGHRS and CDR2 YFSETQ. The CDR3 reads CAGRDRQGGNEKLFF. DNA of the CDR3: TGCGCCGGGCGGGACAGGCAAGGGGGAAATGAAAAACTGTTTTTT.

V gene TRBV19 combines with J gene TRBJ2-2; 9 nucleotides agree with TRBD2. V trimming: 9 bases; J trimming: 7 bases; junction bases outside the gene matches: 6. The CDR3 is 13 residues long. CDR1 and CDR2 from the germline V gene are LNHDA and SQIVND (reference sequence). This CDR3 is CASLPSGNGELFF. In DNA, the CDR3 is TGTGCCAGCCTTCCTAGCGGGAACGGGGAGCTGTTTTTT.

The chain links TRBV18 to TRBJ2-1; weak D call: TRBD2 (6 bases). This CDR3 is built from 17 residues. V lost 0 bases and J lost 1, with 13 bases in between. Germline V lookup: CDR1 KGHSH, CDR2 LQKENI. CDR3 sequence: CASSPPSVGGSYNEQFF. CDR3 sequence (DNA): TGTGCCAGCTCACCACCGTCAGTGGGGGGTTCCTACAATGAGCAGTTCTTC.

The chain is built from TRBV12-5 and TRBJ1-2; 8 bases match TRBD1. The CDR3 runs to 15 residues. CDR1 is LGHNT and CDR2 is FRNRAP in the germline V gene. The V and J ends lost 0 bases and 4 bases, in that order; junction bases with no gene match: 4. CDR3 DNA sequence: TGTGCTAGTGGTTTGGTGACAGGGGTTCGCTATGGCTACACCTTC. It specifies CASGLVTGVRYGYTF. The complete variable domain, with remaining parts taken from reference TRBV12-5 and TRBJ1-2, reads DARVTQTPRHKVTEMGQEVTMRCQPILGHNTVFWYRQTMMQGLELLAYFRNRAPLDDSGMPKDRFSAEMPDATLATLKIQPSEPRDSAVYFCASGLVTGVRYGYTFGSGTRLTVV.

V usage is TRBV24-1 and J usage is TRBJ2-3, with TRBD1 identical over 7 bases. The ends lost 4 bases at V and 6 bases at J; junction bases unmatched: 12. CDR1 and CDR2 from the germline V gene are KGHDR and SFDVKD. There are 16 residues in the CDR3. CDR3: CATSDPSGQVRDTQYF. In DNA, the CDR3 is TGTGCCACCAGTGACCCATCCGGACAGGTCAGGGATACGCAGTATTTT.

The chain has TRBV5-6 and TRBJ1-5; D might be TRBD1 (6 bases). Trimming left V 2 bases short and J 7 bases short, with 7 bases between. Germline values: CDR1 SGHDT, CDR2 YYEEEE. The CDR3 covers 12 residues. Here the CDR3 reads CASSFQGQPQHF. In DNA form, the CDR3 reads TGTGCCAGCAGCTTTCAGGGGCAGCCCCAGCATTTT.

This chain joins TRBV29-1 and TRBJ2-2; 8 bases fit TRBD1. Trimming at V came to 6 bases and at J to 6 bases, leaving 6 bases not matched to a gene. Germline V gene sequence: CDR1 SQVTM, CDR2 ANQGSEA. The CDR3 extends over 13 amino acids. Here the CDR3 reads CSVSRQGPGELFF. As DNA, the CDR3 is TGCAGCGTGTCTCGACAGGGGCCCGGGGAGCTGTTTTTT.

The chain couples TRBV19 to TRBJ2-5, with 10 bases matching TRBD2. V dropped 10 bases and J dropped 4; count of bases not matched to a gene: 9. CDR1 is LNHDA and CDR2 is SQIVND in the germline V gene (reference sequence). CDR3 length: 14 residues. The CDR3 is CATEEVAGGETQYF. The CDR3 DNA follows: TGTGCCACTGAGGAGGTAGCGGGAGGAGAGACCCAGTACTTC.

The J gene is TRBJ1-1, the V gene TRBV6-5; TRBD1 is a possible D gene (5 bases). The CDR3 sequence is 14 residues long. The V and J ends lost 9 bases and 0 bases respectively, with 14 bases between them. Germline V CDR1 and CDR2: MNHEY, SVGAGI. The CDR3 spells CARLSGTVNTEAFF. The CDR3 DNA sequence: TGTGCCAGACTTTCCGGGACTGTGAACACTGAAGCTTTCTTT.

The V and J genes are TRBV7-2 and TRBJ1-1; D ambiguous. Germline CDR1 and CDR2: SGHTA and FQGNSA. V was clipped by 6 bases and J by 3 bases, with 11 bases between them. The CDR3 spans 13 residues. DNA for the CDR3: TGTGCCAGCAGTCCAGACGGGTACACTGAAGCTTTCTTT. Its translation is CASSPDGYTEAFF.